The clone carrying this T cell receptor (beta chain) was seen a single time. The length of the CDR3 is 15 residues. V shed 4 bases and J shed 1 base, with 11 bases lying between them. Germline lookup yields CDR1 SGDLS and CDR2 YYNGEE. Profiled with immunoSEQ multiplex PCR; TCRdb holds only in-frame clones, not every one. The table has about 19,000 clones, 84% seen once; the top ten hold 25% to 35%. The data derive from a study of control samples from healthy donors and cancer patients. The sequenced sample was PBMCs. The genes are TRBV9 and TRBJ2-2; a possible D gene is TRBD1 (6 bases). The sequence derives from a woman in her 70s with lung cancer. Written as DNA, the CDR3 is TGTGCCAGCAGCCTCAGGGGACGGAACACCGGGGAGCTGTTTTTT. Translation gives CASSLRGRNTGELFF. The entire variable domain, with the rest obtained from reference TRBV9 and TRBJ2-2, is as follows: DSGVTQTPKHLITATGQRVTLRCSPRSGDLSVYWYQQSLDQGLQFLIQYYNGEERAKGNILERFSAQQFPDLHSELNLSSLELGDSALYFCASSLRGRNTGELFFGEGSRLTVL.